The present entry profiles one T cell receptor beta chain with its context. Antigen specificity is unknown. V lost 5 bases and J lost 1, with 10 bases in between. Germline V gene lookup returns CDR1 LNHDA and CDR2 SQIVND (reference sequence). The CDR3 has 14 amino acids. This entry belongs to a study of shared clonotypes between healthy human individuals. Study outcomes and limitations: Non-shared clonotypes displayed generation probabilities falling below those of clonotypes present in all four donors.

Clones were read by immunoSEQ multiplex PCR, and TCRdb kept only the in-frame ones, dropping some. The table records 1.5 million to 1.9 million clones, 95% to 99% of them present only once. Each sample came from a Caucasian adult donor living in Nashville, Tennessee. From CD4+ cells came CD45RA+ naive and CD45RA-negative memory subsets. Input material: naive CD4+ T cells sorted from blood. Subset in this sample: CD45RA+ positively selected. The receptor's source is a man younger than 45 in good health. The rearrangement uses TRBV19 and TRBJ2-3, with D tentatively TRBD1 (5 bases). CDR3 sequence: CASSSYRRTDTQYF. For the CDR3, the DNA is TGTGCCAGTAGTTCCTACAGGCGCACAGATACGCAGTATTTT. Combining the CDR3 with reference TRBV19 and TRBJ2-3 gives the whole variable domain DGGITQSPKYLFRKEGQNVTLSCEQNLNHDAMYWYRQDPGQGLRLIYYSQIVNDFQKGDIAEGYSVSREKKESFPLTVTSAQKNPTAFYLCASSSYRRTDTQYFGPGTRLTVL.